This is a list of T cell receptor beta chains from one sample in a study of somatic mutations in cytotoxic T cells in rheumatoid arthritis. Produced via immunoSEQ multiplex PCR; TCRdb's table is partial and in-frame only. The sample lists more than 35,000 clones; roughly four fifths were seen once. The specimen sequenced was CD8+ T cells sorted from blood. The receptors were gathered from a man in his forties in good health. Both conserved end residues are part of each CDR3. D genes are given only for firm matches. Clone size is stated in some rows and not others, as once, few, many or a class when expanded.

clone size | D gene | J gene | V gene | CDR3 protein | CDR3 DNA
NA | NA | TRBJ2-7 | TRBV10-2 | CASSEGGNSYEQYF | TGCGCCAGCAGTGAGGGCGGGAACTCCTACGAGCAGTACTTC
NA | TRBD2 | TRBJ2-7 | TRBV11-2 | CASSSRLAGGPYEQYF | TGTGCCAGCAGCTCTAGACTAGCGGGAGGGCCCTACGAGCAGTACTTC
NA | NA | TRBJ2-1 | TRBV7-9 | CASSEGQGRRDEQFF | TGTGCCAGCAGCGAGGGACAAGGGCGGAGGGATGAGCAGTTCTTC
NA | TRBD1 | TRBJ2-7 | TRBV27 | CASSQTGVHYEQYF | TGTGCCAGCAGCCAAACAGGGGTTCACTACGAGCAGTACTTC
NA | NA | TRBJ2-3 | TRBV4-1 | CASSHFKTDTQYF | TGCGCCAGCAGCCACTTCAAAACAGATACGCAGTATTTT
NA | TRBD1 | TRBJ2-2 | TRBV15 | CATSYRQGETGELFF | TGTGCCACCAGCTACCGACAGGGAGAAACCGGGGAGCTGTTTTTT
NA | NA | TRBJ1-1 | TRBV27 | CASSSGAPGEAFF | TGTGCCAGCAGTTCGGGGGCGCCGGGTGAAGCTTTCTTT
NA | NA | TRBJ2-5 | TRBV11-1 | CASSLGAGQETQYF | TGTGCCAGCAGCTTAGGGGCAGGCCAAGAGACCCAGTACTTC
few | TRBD1 | TRBJ2-7 | TRBV5-4 | CASSLWSTGDEQYF | TGTGCCAGCAGCTTGTGGTCTACAGGGGACGAGCAGTACTTC
NA | TRBD1 | TRBJ1-1 | TRBV28 | CASSPQGFTEAFF | TGTGCCAGCAGCCCACAGGGGTTCACTGAAGCTTTCTTT
NA | NA | TRBJ1-5 | TRBV21-1 | CASSRVSSQHF | TGTGCCAGCAGTAGGGTCTCTTCGCAGCATTTT
NA | TRBD1 | TRBJ2-4 | TRBV6-4 | CASFLRDRNKPILAKNIQYF | TGTGCCAGCTTCCTTCGGGACAGAAACAAACCCATACTAGCCAAAAACATTCAGTACTTC
NA | NA | TRBJ2-1 | TRBV28 | CASSEDNEQFF | TGTGCCAGCAGTGAGGATAATGAGCAGTTCTTC
NA | TRBD1 | TRBJ2-3 | TRBV19 | CASSYGTGGTDTQYF | TGTGCCAGTAGCTACGGGACAGGGGGCACAGATACGCAGTATTTT
NA | TRBD1 | TRBJ2-5 | TRBV7-9 | CASSWDSPQETQYF | TGTGCCAGCAGCTGGGACAGCCCGCAAGAGACCCAGTACTTC
NA | NA | TRBJ1-1 | TRBV7-9 | CASSLSVGTNTEAFF | TGTGCCAGCAGCTTATCGGTGGGAACGAACACTGAAGCTTTCTTT
NA | TRBD2 | TRBJ2-1 | TRBV11-2 | CASSPAVAGDYEQFF | TGTGCCAGCAGCCCCGCGGTGGCGGGAGACTATGAGCAGTTCTTC
NA | NA | TRBJ2-7 | TRBV4-1 | CASSQGVGSYEQYF | TGCGCCAGCAGCCAAGGAGTGGGCTCCTACGAGCAGTACTTC
once | NA | TRBJ2-3 | TRBV5-6 | CASSFTGLTDTQYF | TGTGCCAGCAGCTTTACAGGGCTCACAGATACGCAGTATTTT
NA | TRBD2 | TRBJ2-1 | TRBV29-1 | CSVELAGDSSSYNEQFF | TGCAGCGTTGAGCTAGCGGGAGATTCGAGCTCCTACAATGAGCAGTTCTTC
NA | NA | TRBJ2-7 | TRBV7-6 | CASTLGVGGWGEQYF | TGTGCCAGCACCCTGGGGGTCGGAGGGTGGGGCGAGCAGTACTTC
NA | TRBD2 | TRBJ2-2 | TRBV25-1 | CASGSGTRDTGELFF | TGTGCCAGCGGTTCCGGGACTAGAGACACCGGGGAGCTGTTTTTT
NA | TRBD2 | TRBJ2-1 | TRBV4-3 | CASSQGSGLGTYNEQFF | TGCGCCAGCAGCCAAGGTAGCGGGTTGGGGACCTACAATGAGCAGTTCTTC
NA | TRBD1 | TRBJ2-2 | TRBV9 | CASSPRTGGSLNTGELFF | TGTGCCAGCAGCCCGAGGACAGGGGGGAGTTTGAACACCGGGGAGCTGTTTTTT
NA | TRBD2 | TRBJ2-7 | TRBV19 | CASSSTSDSYEQYF | TGTGCCAGTAGTAGTACTAGCGACTCCTACGAGCAGTACTTC
NA | NA | TRBJ2-1 | TRBV10-2 | CASSDPPEQFF | TGCGCCAGCAGTGATCCCCCCGAGCAGTTCTTC
NA | TRBD2 | TRBJ2-1 | TRBV27 | CASSTSGRNTYNEQFF | TGTGCCAGCAGTACTAGCGGGAGAAACACCTACAATGAGCAGTTCTTC
NA | NA | TRBJ2-2 | TRBV5-1 | CASSLARPNTGELFF | TGCGCCAGCAGCTTGGCCAGGCCGAACACCGGGGAGCTGTTTTTT
NA | NA | TRBJ1-1 | TRBV4-1 | CASSQVGRLGNTEAFF | TGCGCCAGCAGCCAAGTCGGAAGATTAGGGAACACTGAAGCTTTCTTT